A selection of T cell receptor beta chains follows, all from one sample in a study of blood T cell repertoires in COVID-19. Method: immunoSEQ multiplex PCR; TCRdb's copy keeps in-frame clones and lacks some. The sample contains 100,000 or so clones, around four fifths of which appear only once. What was sequenced was peripheral blood. The source of these receptors is an older woman with active or convalescent COVID-19. The CDR3 runs from the conserved cysteine through the conserved F or W. D genes are given only for firm matches. Clone size, where shown, is once, few, many, or a class for clones that have expanded.

v_gene	d_gene	j_gene	abundance	CDR3nt	CDR3aa
TRBV5-5	.	TRBJ1-1	.	TGTGCCAGCAGTCGGTTTCTACGTGACACTGAAGCTTTCTTT	CASSRFLRDTEAFF
TRBV7-2	.	TRBJ2-1	once	TGTGCCAGCAGCTTAGGGGGGGGGCTCTACAATGAGCAGTTCTTC	CASSLGGGLYNEQFF
TRBV10-3	TRBD1	TRBJ1-1	once	TGTGCCATCACAGAGACAGGGGTGGCTGAAGCTTTCTTT	CAITETGVAEAFF
TRBV23-1	.	TRBJ2-2	.	TGCGCCAGCAGCCCAGGCGGGGATGCGGATTTGGAGAGGGCCGGGGAGCTGTTTTTT	CASSPGGDADLERAGELFF
TRBV11-2	.	TRBJ1-6	.	TGTGCCAGCAGCTTAGATCGTTCTTTGCCCCTCCACTTT	CASSLDRSLPLHF
TRBV5-1	.	TRBJ1-2	.	TGCGCCAGCAGCTTGGGCCCCGAGAAAGATGGCTACACCTTC	CASSLGPEKDGYTF
TRBV5-1	.	TRBJ2-7	.	TGCGCCAGCAGCTTGGCCACGGTCCTCGACTACGAGCAGTACTTC	CASSLATVLDYEQYF
TRBV5-1	TRBD2	TRBJ2-7	.	TGCGCCAGCAGCTTCGGGGGGTTTAACGAGCAGTACTTC	CASSFGGFNEQYF
TRBV18	.	TRBJ1-2	.	TGTGCCAGCTCACCAAAGGACAGCTACTATGGCTACACCTTC	CASSPKDSYYGYTF
TRBV24-1	.	TRBJ2-2	.	TGTGCCACCAGTCCCTCGGACAGGAACACCGGGGAGCTGTTTTTT	CATSPSDRNTGELFF
TRBV5-4	TRBD1	TRBJ2-2	.	TGTGCCAGCAGTAGGGACAGCACTAACACCGGGGAGCTGTTTTTT	CASSRDSTNTGELFF
TRBV7-2	.	TRBJ2-7	.	TGTGCCAGCAGCTTAGATGAGGGCGCGCGATACGAGCAGTACTTC	CASSLDEGARYEQYF
TRBV20-1	.	TRBJ1-1	.	TGCAGTGCTAGTATCCAGTCAATTGGCACTGAAGCTTTCTTT	CSASIQSIGTEAFF
TRBV5-1	TRBD1	TRBJ1-2	.	TGCGCCAGCAGCTTTTGGACAGGGAATGGCTACACCTTC	CASSFWTGNGYTF
TRBV19	.	TRBJ1-1	.	TGTGCCAGTCAACGCCAGGGGCCCTGGGCTGAAGCTTTCTTT	CASQRQGPWAEAFF
TRBV19	.	TRBJ1-5	.	TGTGCCAGTACTTCTCCGGGTGTCCTTAGCAATCAGCCCCAGCATTTT	CASTSPGVLSNQPQHF
TRBV6-5	.	TRBJ1-5	few	TGTGCCAGCAGTTACCGACAGGAAAGTCAGCCCCAGCATTTT	CASSYRQESQPQHF
TRBV20-1	TRBD1	TRBJ1-2	.	TGCAGTGCTAGTGTTCAGGGGGGAATGGGAAGCTACACCTTC	CSASVQGGMGSYTF
TRBV5-1	TRBD1	TRBJ2-7	.	TGCGCCAGCAGCTCACGACAGGGGGCAGCCGACGAGCAGTACTTC	CASSSRQGAADEQYF
TRBV18	.	TRBJ1-3	.	TGTGCCAGCTCTCCCGTCGAGGTCACTGGAAACACCATATATTTT	CASSPVEVTGNTIYF
TRBV11-2	TRBD1	TRBJ1-2	.	TGTGCCAGCAGCTCCCCGGGACAGGGGGCGCTTGGCTACACCTTC	CASSSPGQGALGYTF
TRBV19	.	TRBJ1-2	.	TGTGCCAGTAGAGTAGGACAGACGGGCTACACCTTC	CASRVGQTGYTF
TRBV7-2	.	TRBJ2-3	.	TGTGCCAGCAGCTTAGCGGGCCGAGATACGCAGTATTTT	CASSLAGRDTQYF
TRBV5-4	.	TRBJ1-6	few	TGTGCCAGCAGACGGTCGGGACAAGATAATTCACCCCTCCACTTT	CASRRSGQDNSPLHF
TRBV6-2/TRBV6-3	.	TRBJ2-3	.	TGTGCCAGCAGTTCGTGGATTGGGGGCTCGGATACGCAGTATTTT	CASSSWIGGSDTQYF
TRBV5-5	.	TRBJ2-4	.	TGTGCCAGCAGCGTTCCGTCCGCGGCCAAAAACATTCAGTACTTC	CASSVPSAAKNIQYF
TRBV7-2	TRBD2	TRBJ2-7	.	TGTGCCAGCAGCTACCGACTAGCGGGGGGGCTGAACGAGCAGTACTTC	CASSYRLAGGLNEQYF
TRBV11-2	.	TRBJ1-4	.	TGTGCCAGCAGCTTAGAGGCAGGGTCGAATGAAAAACTGTTTTTT	CASSLEAGSNEKLFF